This T cell receptor beta chain was observed in a study of T cell responses to AZD1222 COVID-19 vaccine. About the research overall: Second doses that came at about 4 or about 12 weeks were put together.

TCRdb's table, derived via immunoSEQ multiplex PCR, lists solely in-frame clones and lacks some. The table includes 150,000 to 200,000 clones, around 88% detected once. In regard to this clone: Its matching antigen is unknown.

Whole-study results and caveats: Spike-wide vaccine-associated CD4 TCRs dominated at 160-218 and 743-854. Clonal diversity was possibly underestimated, and white British individuals and females predominated among donors. Every sample of the repertoires postdated the peak T cell response.

The germline V gene encodes CDR1 SGHRS and CDR2 YFSETQ. CDR3 size: 15 residues. V lost 4 bases and J lost 2, with 16 bases in between. The chain is built from TRBV5-1 and TRBJ2-7, with D perhaps given as TRBD1 or TRBD2 (5 bases each). The sample in question was peripheral blood, obtained on day 0 of AZD1222 vaccination. The sequence derives from an adult in good health. CDR3 in DNA: TGCGCCAGCAGCCCCTCCGGGACGCCGGCCTACGAGCAGTACTTC. Amino acids: CASSPSGTPAYEQYF.